The T cell receptor beta chain described here comes from a study of cytomegalovirus exposure and HLA in healthy donors. On the study more broadly: Earlier results showed roughly 120 million unique TCR beta sequences derived from roughly 180 million T cells.

The PCR ran on 60 Vbeta and 13 Jbeta primers. Sequencing used immunoSEQ multiplex PCR; TCRdb keeps in-frame clones, though not all of them. There are tens of thousands of clones in the sample; roughly 73% occur only once, and approximately 4.8% lies in the top ten. The CDR3 is 16 residues long. CDR1 is MRHNA and CDR2 is SNTAGT in the germline V gene. The junction had 14 bases not matched to a gene; V was cut back by 4 bases and J by 9 bases. Sequencing used PBMCs. This chain joins TRBV6-4 and TRBJ1-1, with 10 nucleotides matching TRBD1. This TCR came from a male donor in good health and CMV-seropositive. CDR3 sequence: CASSVGPGQGIEKAFF. DNA of the CDR3: TGTGCCAGCAGTGTGGGACCGGGACAGGGGATTGAGAAAGCTTTCTTT.